This TCR beta chain is drawn from a study of identical twins. This clonotype was observed a few times. TCRdb independently ran MiXCR on the 5' RACE reads; one entry per CDR3 protein. The sample holds a few hundred thousand distinct CDR3 sequences, 15% seen once. Trimming removed 0 bases at V and 1 base at J, with 13 bases between. Looked up from germline, CDR1 is SGHRS and CDR2 is YFSETQ. There are 16 residues in the CDR3. These data also featured in a second study, about yellow fever vaccine responses in identical twins.

The chain is built from TRBV5-1 and TRBJ2-5; D uncertain. This TCR was sampled from a woman aged 18-29 years in good health. Sequencing was carried out using CD4+ T cells sorted from blood. This CDR3 reads CASSLGAGSLQETQYF. CDR3 sequence (DNA): TGCGCCAGCAGCTTGGGGGCTGGCAGCCTCCAAGAGACCCAGTACTTC. Drawing the rest from reference TRBV5-1 and TRBJ2-5, the complete variable domain is KAGVTQTPRYLIKTRGQQVTLSCSPISGHRSVSWYQQTPGQGLQFLFEYFSETQRNKGNFPGRFSGRQFSNSRSEMNVSTLELGDSALYLCASSLGAGSLQETQYFGPGTRLLVL.